What follows are 2 T cell receptor beta chains derived from one specimen sequenced in a study of T cells in Graves' hyperthyroidism and ophthalmopathy. Amplification of TCR beta CDR3 regions was performed using RNA transcripts as template. First-round RT-PCR with HTBI primers amplified the TCR CDR3 region. TCRdb re-analysed the multiplex PCR reads in MiXCR, keeping a single row per CDR3 protein. The table has 650,000 to 750,000 distinct CDR3 sequences, 12% to 15% seen once. The sample was blood. The receptors come from a woman between 18 and 29 years old with Graves' hyperthyroidism.

The table lists this clonotype with a few counts. This CDR3 is CASSPKSSNLYEQYF. CDR3 in DNA: TGTGCCAGCAGCCCAAAATCAAGTAACCTCTACGAGCAGTACTTC. The chain is built from TRBV7-2 and TRBJ2-7; D unclear. CDR1 is SGHTA and CDR2 is FQGNSA in the germline V gene. This CDR3 spans 15 amino acids. Trimming left V 5 bases short and J 3 bases short, with 17 bases between. The full variable domain, in which reference TRBV7-2 and TRBJ2-7 provide the parts outside the CDR3, is GAGVSQSPSNKVTEKGKDVELRCDPISGHTALYWYRQSLGQGLEFLIYFQGNSAPDKSGLPSDRFSAERTGGSVSTLTIQRTQQEDSAVYLCASSPKSSNLYEQYFGPGTRLTVT.

This clonotype was observed once. This sequence may be a read error, since a much larger clone differs from it by one base. As the CDR3 is not closed by the conserved phenylalanine or tryptophan, this likely results from a read error. The chain combines TRBV20-1 with TRBJ2-7; TRBD2 matches at 7 bases. The CDR3 loop spans 15 amino acids. V was pared by 0 bases and J by 0 bases, with 5 bases of the junction left unmatched. Germline loops: CDR1 DFQATT, CDR2 SNEGSKA (reference sequence). CDR3 amino acids: CSARDGLADSYEQYL. CDR3 coding DNA: TGCAGTGCTAGAGATGGGCTAGCGGACTCCTACGAGCAGTACCTC.